These 26 T cell receptor beta chains originate from one sample sequenced in a study of beta chain features in type 1 diabetes. Study-level points and caveats: People with Type 1 diabetes carried modestly yet significantly shorter TCRB CDR3s in all four CD4+ subsets.

Reverse transcription of all isolated RNA meant that expressed TCRB transcripts were sequenced. Assay used: immunoSEQ multiplex PCR; TCRdb lists only in-frame clones, some missing. The sample holds some 200,000 clones; roughly 16% are singletons and the top ten take approximately 0.086%. Antigens of these TCRs are unknown. Sequenced sample: naive CD4+ T cells from blood. These receptors were collected from a young man with type 1 diabetes.

V gene TRBV2 combines with J gene TRBJ2-7; tentative D call: TRBD1 (6 bases). Germline-derived CDR1 and CDR2 are SNHLY and FYNNEI. The length of the CDR3 is 14 residues. V lost 5 bases, J lost 4 bases, and 15 bases lay in between. The CDR3 protein is CASSSTGTLYEQYF. The CDR3 DNA reads as TGTGCCAGCAGTTCGACAGGTACTTTGTACGAGCAGTACTTC.

The chain is built from TRBV4-1 and TRBJ2-5, with unresolved D. CDR1 and CDR2 from the germline V gene are MGHRA and YSYEKL. V gave up 1 base and J gave up 4 bases, with 19 bases separating them. The CDR3 is 17 residues long. The CDR3 DNA sequence: TGCGCCAGCAGCCAAGGGGTGTCTACCAATCGACTAGAGACCCAGTACTTC. Translating it yields CASSQGVSTNRLETQYF.

The chain carries TRBV18 and TRBJ2-7; the D call may be TRBD1 or TRBD2 (5 bases each). The CDR3 spans 14 residues. V was cut by 6 bases and J by 3 bases, with 15 bases left in between. Germline V gives CDR1 KGHSH, CDR2 LQKENI. The CDR3 sequence: CASSLGQGDYEQYF. CDR3 sequence (DNA): TGTGCCAGCTCGTTAGGCCAGGGAGACTACGAGCAGTACTTC. The entire variable domain, with the rest obtained from reference TRBV18 and TRBJ2-7, is as follows: NAGVMQNPRHLVRRRGQEARLRCSPMKGHSHVYWYRQLPEEGLKFMVYLQKENIIDESGMPKERFSAEFPKEGPSILRIQQVVRGDSAAYFCASSLGQGDYEQYFGPGTRLTVT.

CDR3 nucleotide sequence: TGCAGTGCCCTCGGGTTGCTAGCCAAAAACATTCAGTACTTC. The encoded protein is CSALGLLAKNIQYF. J is TRBJ2-4 and V is TRBV29-1; D is unclear. CDR1 and CDR2 (germline): SQVTM, ANQGSEA. This CDR3 is 14 amino acids long.

The table lists this clone with a few counts. V usage is TRBV7-2 and J usage is TRBJ2-1, with D possibly being TRBD1 (6 bases). The CDR3 loop spans 15 amino acids. CDR1 is SGHTA and CDR2 is FQGNSA in the germline V gene. V lost 7 bases and J lost 10, with 23 bases in between. CDR3 nucleotide sequence: TGTGCCAGCACCCTACTAGGGGGAGTGATTGGGGAGCAGTTCTTC. Its translation: CASTLLGGVIGEQFF. Using reference TRBV7-2 and TRBJ2-1 for the parts outside the CDR3, the full variable domain is GAGVSQSPSNKVTEKGKDVELRCDPISGHTALYWYRQSLGQGLEFLIYFQGNSAPDKSGLPSDRFSAERTGGSVSTLTIQRTQQEDSAVYLCASTLLGGVIGEQFFGPGTRLTVL.

This clone was seen a few times. The chain joins TRBV29-1 to TRBJ2-7; 9 positions agree with TRBD1. V shed 7 bases and J 4 bases; nucleotides not matched to a gene: 11. CDR3 length: 14 amino acids. Germline V gene data show CDR1 as SQVTM and CDR2 as ANQGSEA. In nucleotides, the CDR3 is TGCAGCGCGAGTCCGGGACAGGGAAATTACGAGCAGTACTTC. Amino acid sequence: CSASPGQGNYEQYF.

V usage is TRBV6-5 and J usage is TRBJ2-5; no clear D. The CDR3 extends over 14 amino acids. Trimming removed 8 bases from V and 2 bases from J, with 15 bases in between. Germline V gene sequence: CDR1 MNHEY, CDR2 SVGAGI. CDR3 protein: CASRVGLIQETQYF. The CDR3, as DNA: TGTGCCAGCCGGGTTGGGCTAATTCAAGAGACCCAGTACTTC.

The rearrangement uses TRBV7-9 and TRBJ2-1; the match to TRBD1 covers 7 bases. CDR1 SEHNR and CDR2 FQNEAQ come from the germline V gene (reference sequence). The J segment lost 6 bases and the V segment lost 2 bases, leaving 4 bases of the junction unmatched. The CDR3 runs to 14 residues. The DNA for the CDR3 is TGTGCCAGCAGCTTAATTCGGGACAGCAATGAGCAGTTCTTC. Translation gives CASSLIRDSNEQFF.

The V call is TRBV30, the J call TRBJ2-2; no definite D call. The CDR3 has 14 residues. Trimming cost V 0 bases and J 3 bases, with 8 bases left between them. Germline values: CDR1 GTSNPN, CDR2 SVGIG (reference sequence). The CDR3 loop is CAWSVIGYTGELFF. CDR3 nucleotide sequence: TGTGCCTGGAGTGTAATTGGGTACACCGGGGAGCTGTTTTTT. The variable domain in full, completed from reference TRBV30 and TRBJ2-2, reads SQTIHQWPATLVQPVGSPLSLECTVEGTSNPNLYWYRQAAGRGLQLLFYSVGIGQISSEVPQNLSASRPQDRQFILSSKKLLLSDSGFYLCAWSVIGYTGELFFGEGSRLTVL.

The sample holds a few counts of this clone. The rearrangement links TRBV7-2 to TRBJ2-1, with 7 bases matching TRBD1. The CDR3 runs to 16 residues. Trimming at V came to 5 bases and at J to 4 bases, leaving 11 bases not matched to a gene. Germline CDR1 and CDR2: SGHTA and FQGNSA. CDR3 DNA sequence: TGTGCCAGCAGCCCAGACGACGGGACAGATTACAATGAGCAGTTCTTC. Its translation: CASSPDDGTDYNEQFF.

The chain employs TRBV6-5 and TRBJ2-4; possibly TRBD2 for D (6 bases). CDR3 length: 13 amino acids. The germline gives CDR1 MNHEY, CDR2 SVGAGI. The ends were cut back, 9 bases at V and 4 bases at J, with 13 bases in the middle. In DNA, the CDR3 is TGTGCCAGTTCGGGGGAGAGAAAAAACATTCAGTACTTC. Amino acids: CASSGERKNIQYF.

The chain combines TRBV14 with TRBJ1-4; D not resolved. The CDR3 extends over 16 amino acids. Trimming took off 2 bases at V and 1 base at J, with 11 bases between the two ends. CDR1 and CDR2 from the germline V gene are SGHDN and FVKESK. CDR3 bases: TGTGCCAGCAGCCAACCAGGTGGCGTAACTAATGAAAAACTGTTTTTT. It is translated as CASSQPGGVTNEKLFF.

V and J are TRBV28 and TRBJ2-3, with D unclear. The CDR3 runs to 12 residues. CDR1 and CDR2 from the germline V gene are MDHEN and SYDVKM. Trimming cost V 6 bases and J 0 bases, with 4 bases left between them. The CDR3 nucleotides are TGTGCCAGCAGCACTAGCACAGATACGCAGTATTTT. Residues: CASSTSTDTQYF. The complete variable domain, with remaining parts taken from reference TRBV28 and TRBJ2-3, reads DVKVTQSSRYLVKRTGEKVFLECVQDMDHENMFWYRQDPGLGLRLIYFSYDVKMKEKGDIPEGYSVSREKKERFSLILESASTNQTSMYLCASSTSTDTQYFGPGTRLTVL.

The CDR3: CSVGKATDTQYF. The CDR3 nucleotides are TGCAGCGTGGGTAAGGCGACAGATACGCAGTATTTT. The chain recombines TRBV29-1 with TRBJ2-3; D gene uncertain. There are 12 residues in the CDR3. Trimming removed 6 bases at V and 3 bases at J, with 10 bases between. CDR1 and CDR2 from the germline V gene are SQVTM and ANQGSEA.

The sample holds a few counts of this clone. The chain carries TRBV30 and TRBJ2-5; D gene unclear. The ends were cut back, 0 bases at V and 2 bases at J, with 7 bases in the middle. Germline lookup yields CDR1 GTSNPN and CDR2 SVGIG (reference sequence). The CDR3 sequence is 13 residues long. In nucleotides, the CDR3 is TGTGCCTGGAGTGTAGGACGGCAAGAGACCCAGTACTTC. Translating gives CAWSVGRQETQYF.

In this sample, this clone turned up a few times. The CDR3 nucleotides read TGTGCCAGCAGCTTCCCGGGGACAGGGAGGGAGCAGTACTTC. Protein sequence: CASSFPGTGREQYF. The V call is TRBV13, the J call TRBJ2-7; 9 bases match TRBD1. V trimming: 3 bases; J trimming: 7 bases; junction bases outside the gene matches: 7. CDR3 length: 14 residues. The germline V gene encodes CDR1 PRHDT and CDR2 FYEKMQ (reference sequence). The full variable domain, its missing parts supplied by reference TRBV13 and TRBJ2-7, is AAGVIQSPRHLIKEKRETATLKCYPIPRHDTVYWYQQGPGQDPQFLISFYEKMQSDKGSIPDRFSAQQFSDYHSELNMSSLELGDSALYFCASSFPGTGREQYFGPGTRLTVT.

This clone has more than one count but fewer than ten. The chain has TRBV7-3 and TRBJ2-1; unclear D gene. Trimming removed 6 bases from V and 8 bases from J, with 20 bases in between. The CDR3 is 15 residues long. Germline V gene data show CDR1 as SGHTA and CDR2 as FQGTGA. The DNA for the CDR3 is TGTGCCAGCAGTCCCGCCGTCGGGTTATCCCATGAGCAGTTCTTC. This gives the protein CASSPAVGLSHEQFF.

The V and J genes are TRBV30 and TRBJ2-5, with D possibly being TRBD1 or TRBD2 (5 bases each). The V and J ends lost 3 bases and 4 bases respectively, with 12 bases between them. Looked up from germline, CDR1 is GTSNPN and CDR2 is SVGIG (reference sequence). CDR3 size: 13 residues. For the CDR3, the DNA is TGTGCCTGGAGCGGGGACGTCGGAGAGACCCAGTACTTC. Its protein product is CAWSGDVGETQYF.

This clone has a handful of counts. This sequence joins TRBV7-2 and TRBJ2-5, with D hard to call. In germline, CDR1 is SGHTA, CDR2 FQGNSA. Trimming removed 0 bases from V and 0 bases from J, with 5 bases in between. CDR3 length equals 14 residues. The CDR3 sequence: CASSLARYQETQYF. DNA of the CDR3: TGTGCCAGCAGCTTAGCGCGGTACCAAGAGACCCAGTACTTC.

The rearrangement links TRBV2 to TRBJ2-7, with D perhaps given as TRBD1 or TRBD2 (5 bases each). Per germline, CDR1 SNHLY and CDR2 FYNNEI. The CDR3 runs 11 residues. V was shortened by 8 bases and J by 3 bases, with 8 bases between the two germline ends. The CDR3 DNA follows: TGTGCCAGCCGGGACGGCTACGAGCAGTACTTC. This translates into CASRDGYEQYF.

The chain is built from TRBV10-3 and TRBJ1-1, with D possibly matching TRBD1 (6 bases). This CDR3 has 12 amino acids. Germline V gives CDR1 ENHRY, CDR2 SYGVKD. Trimming took off 10 bases at V and 0 bases at J, with 9 bases between the two ends. CDR3 region: CASRQVNTEAFF. The DNA for the CDR3 is TGTGCCAGCCGACAGGTGAACACTGAAGCTTTCTTT.

The chain is built from TRBV30 and TRBJ1-5; D unclear. The V gene lost 2 bases and the J gene lost 5 bases, with 10 bases spanning the gap. CDR1 is GTSNPN and CDR2 is SVGIG in the germline V gene (reference sequence). The CDR3 covers 13 residues. CDR3 sequence: CAWSSDSYQPQHF. In DNA form, the CDR3 reads TGTGCCTGGAGTTCAGATTCTTATCAGCCCCAGCATTTT.

The gene calls are TRBV29-1 and TRBJ2-1, with D perhaps given as TRBD1 or TRBD2 (5 bases each). Per the germline V gene, CDR1 is SQVTM and CDR2 is ANQGSEA. The CDR3 extends over 14 amino acids. V gave up 4 bases and J gave up 2 bases, with 12 bases separating them. CDR3 sequence: CSVAEGTTYNEQFF. The CDR3 nucleotides read TGCAGCGTTGCTGAAGGGACCACCTACAATGAGCAGTTCTTC.

This chain connects TRBV28 to TRBJ2-4; the match to TRBD1 covers 9 bases. There are 15 residues in the CDR3. The germline V gene has CDR1 MDHEN and CDR2 SYDVKM. Losses at the gene ends were 6 bases for V and 7 bases for J; bases not matched to a gene: 10. CDR3 loop: CASSTGGPFVNIQYF. In nucleotides, the CDR3 is TGTGCCAGCAGCACAGGGGGCCCTTTCGTGAACATTCAGTACTTC.

This rearrangement joins TRBV10-3 to TRBJ2-7; maybe TRBD2 (5 bases). With 4 bases removed from V and 7 bases from J, the gap between germline ends came to 17 bases. The CDR3 is made up of 14 amino acids. Germline CDR1 ENHRY, CDR2 SYGVKD. This chain's CDR3 is CAISAQRGPYEQYF. As DNA, the CDR3 is TGTGCCATCAGTGCACAGCGAGGGCCTTATGAGCAGTACTTC.

This clone was observed a few times. The rearrangement uses TRBV5-1 and TRBJ1-1; D might be TRBD1 (5 bases). CDR3 length: 14 residues. With 0 bases removed from V and 6 bases from J, the gap between germline ends came to 12 bases. Germline V lookup: CDR1 SGHRS, CDR2 YFSETQ. CDR3 in amino acids: CASSLVGAHSEAFF. CDR3 DNA sequence: TGCGCCAGCAGCTTGGTAGGGGCGCACTCTGAAGCTTTCTTT.